This entry lists 17 T cell receptor beta chains sequenced from one sample in a study of blood T cell repertoires in COVID-19. The repertoire was sequenced with immunoSEQ multiplex PCR; TCRdb's copy has only in-frame clones and lacks some. The table lists 140,000 to 150,000 clones, roughly 76% of them singletons. The sample was peripheral blood. These TCRs come from a human donor with acute or convalescent COVID-19. The donor label of this sample is uncertain.

The V call is TRBV5-1, the J call TRBJ2-3; D is perhaps TRBD2 (6 bases). The CDR3 is made up of 14 amino acids. The germline gives CDR1 SGHRS, CDR2 YFSETQ. Trimming stripped 4 bases from V and 0 bases from J, with 9 bases between. The CDR3 nucleotides are TGCGCCAGCAGCGGGGGGAAAAGCACAGATACGCAGTATTTT. Protein sequence: CASSGGKSTDTQYF.

V usage is TRBV6-6 and J usage is TRBJ2-2, with a tentative D call TRBD1 (5 bases). Germline loops: CDR1 MNHNY, CDR2 SVGAGI (reference sequence). The CDR3 extends over 15 amino acids. V was clipped by 7 bases and J by 0 bases, with 12 bases between them. The DNA for the CDR3 is TGTGCCAGCAATGATCAGGGTGCGAACACCGGGGAGCTGTTTTTT. It encodes CASNDQGANTGELFF.

This chain uses TRBV11-2 with TRBJ2-3; 10 nucleotides line up with TRBD2. The germline gives CDR1 SGHAT, CDR2 FQNNGV. This CDR3 contains 15 residues. V shed 6 bases, J shed 5 bases, and the junction held 8 bases outside the gene matches. In DNA form, the CDR3 reads TGTGCCAGCAGTTGGCTAGCGGGGGCCGGAGATACGCAGTATTTT. Encoded protein: CASSWLAGAGDTQYF.

This chain uses TRBV5-6 with TRBJ1-3, with TRBD1 matching over 7 bases. Germline V gene sequence: CDR1 SGHDT, CDR2 YYEEEE. This CDR3 region has 13 residues. Germline trimming cut 3 bases from V and 4 bases from J; bases unmatched to any gene: 1. In DNA, the CDR3 is TGTGCCAGCAGCTACAGGGGAGGAAACACCATATATTTT. Amino acids: CASSYRGGNTIYF.

This clone was detected only once. This rearrangement joins TRBV6-6 to TRBJ1-4; D perhaps matches TRBD1 (5 bases). This CDR3 is 16 amino acids long. Per the germline V gene, CDR1 is MNHNY and CDR2 is SVGAGI (reference sequence). Trimming stripped 4 bases from V and 3 bases from J, with 15 bases between. CDR3 residues: CASSSDGGDSNEKLFF. The CDR3, as DNA: TGTGCCAGCAGTTCCGATGGCGGGGACTCTAATGAAAAACTGTTTTTT.

About this clone itself: Within the sample, other DNA sequences also encode this same CDR3. The CDR3 sequence: CASRQGNQPQHF. DNA for the CDR3: TGTGCCAGCCGACAGGGAAATCAGCCCCAGCATTTT. The chain recombines TRBV19 with TRBJ1-5; the match to TRBD1 covers 7 bases. The CDR3 runs 12 residues. Germline V gene data show CDR1 as LNHDA and CDR2 as SQIVND (reference sequence). V dropped 9 bases and J dropped 4; count of bases not matched to a gene: 3.

The chain carries TRBV6-1 and TRBJ1-1, with D hard to call. The CDR3 spans 11 residues. CDR1 and CDR2 from the germline V gene are MNHNS and SASEGT. Trimming stripped 2 bases from V and 10 bases from J, with 8 bases between. Here the CDR3 reads CASSELTVAFF. The CDR3 DNA is TGTGCCAGCAGTGAATTAACAGTAGCTTTCTTT.

The rearrangement uses TRBV18 and TRBJ1-2; TRBD1 is a possible D gene (5 bases). The germline CDR1 and CDR2 sequences are KGHSH and LQKENI. The CDR3 runs to 14 residues. V lost 3 bases and J lost 2, with 10 bases in between. CDR3 in DNA: TGTGCCAGCTCACCGGGAGGGGAAAACTATGGCTACACCTTC. Translated, it gives CASSPGGENYGYTF.

This chain links TRBV12-3 or TRBV12-4 with TRBJ1-5; D remains unclear. The CDR3 is 13 residues long. V lost 5 bases and J 5 bases, leaving 10 bases between the germline ends. The CDR3 DNA sequence: TGTGCCAGCAGTCCGTACACCCATCAGCCCCAGCATTTT. Translated, it gives CASSPYTHQPQHF.

The gene calls are TRBV5-6 and TRBJ1-3, with 8 bases identical to TRBD1. CDR3 size: 17 residues. Germline V CDR1 and CDR2: SGHDT, YYEEEE. V gave up 4 bases and J gave up 0 bases; unmatched junction bases: 9. As DNA, the CDR3 is TGTGCCAGCAGCCTTGGGTTGGGACAGGACTCTGGAAACACCATATATTTT. This codes for CASSLGLGQDSGNTIYF.

The chain recombines TRBV2 with TRBJ1-6, with 7 nucleotides matching TRBD1. V lost 7 bases, J lost 6 bases, and 3 bases stayed unmatched. Germline assignment: CDR1 SNHLY and CDR2 FYNNEI. The CDR3 extends over 13 amino acids. For the CDR3, the DNA is TGTGCCAGCATTAGGGACAGTAATTCACCCCTCCACTTT. Protein: CASIRDSNSPLHF.

This chain uses TRBV6-6 with TRBJ2-5, with 7 bases identical to TRBD2. The CDR3 consists of 11 residues. V lost 8 bases to trimming and J lost 6 bases; unmatched junction nucleotides: 3. Germline loops: CDR1 MNHNY, CDR2 SVGAGI (reference sequence). The CDR3 DNA reads as TGTGCCAGCGGGGAGGGTAAGACCCAGTACTTC. Translated: CASGEGKTQYF.

This clone was found a few times. This chain connects TRBV20-1 to TRBJ1-6, with 8 bases lining up with TRBD1. The CDR3 has 15 amino acids. Germline V lookup: CDR1 DFQATT, CDR2 SNEGSKA (reference sequence). V dropped 3 bases and J dropped 3; count of bases not matched to a gene: 4. The DNA of the CDR3 is TGCAGTGCTAGTCCAGGGGGCGTCTATAATTCACCCCTCCACTTT. Its translation is CSASPGGVYNSPLHF.

This clone occurred a few times. The CDR3, as DNA: TGTGCCAGCAGCTTAGCCGTCTCCTATAATTCACCCCTCCACTTT. This sequence encodes CASSLAVSYNSPLHF. The chain links TRBV7-8 to TRBJ1-6, with D unclear. Looked up from germline, CDR1 is SGHVS and CDR2 is FQNEAQ. The CDR3 has 15 amino acids. The V gene lost 0 bases and the J gene lost 0 bases, with 3 bases spanning the gap.

Only a few counts were recorded for this clone. V is TRBV19 and J is TRBJ1-1; 10 bases fit TRBD1. The CDR3 has 13 amino acids. Unmatched junction bases numbered 5, after V lost 6 bases and J lost 7 bases. Germline V lookup: CDR1 LNHDA, CDR2 SQIVND (reference sequence). DNA for the CDR3: TGTGCCAGTAGCGACAGGGGGCAAGGTGAAGCTTTCTTT. Its protein product is CASSDRGQGEAFF.

The chain links TRBV29-1 to TRBJ2-1; 9 bases align to TRBD1. The CDR3 loop spans 12 amino acids. Trimming took 3 bases from V and 8 from J; bases not matched to a gene: 2. The germline V gene has CDR1 SQVTM and CDR2 ANQGSEA. CDR3 bases: TGCAGCGTTGACGGGGACAGGGATGAGCAGTTCTTC. It codes for CSVDGDRDEQFF.

The sample holds one count of this clone. The chain is built from TRBV11-2 and TRBJ2-6, with D hard to call. The length of the CDR3 is 13 residues. The V end lost 4 bases, the J end lost 4 bases, and 5 bases lay between the germline ends. Germline CDR1 is SGHAT and CDR2 is FQNNGV. For the CDR3, the DNA is TGTGCCAGCAGCTCTCCCGGGGCCAACGTCCTGACTTTC. Protein product: CASSSPGANVLTF.